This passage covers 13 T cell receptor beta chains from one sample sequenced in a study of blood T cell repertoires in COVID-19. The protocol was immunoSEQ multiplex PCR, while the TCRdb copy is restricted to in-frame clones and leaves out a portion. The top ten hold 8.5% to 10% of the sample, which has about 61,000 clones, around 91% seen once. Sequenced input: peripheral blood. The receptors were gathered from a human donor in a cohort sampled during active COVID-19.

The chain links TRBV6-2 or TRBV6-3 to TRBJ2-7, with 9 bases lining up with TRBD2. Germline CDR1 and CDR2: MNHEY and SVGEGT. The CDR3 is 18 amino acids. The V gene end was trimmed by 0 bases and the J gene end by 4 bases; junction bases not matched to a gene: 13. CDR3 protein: CASSYSSSSTSGGYEQYF. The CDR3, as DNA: TGTGCCAGCAGTTACTCCTCGAGCTCGACTAGCGGAGGGTACGAGCAGTACTTC.

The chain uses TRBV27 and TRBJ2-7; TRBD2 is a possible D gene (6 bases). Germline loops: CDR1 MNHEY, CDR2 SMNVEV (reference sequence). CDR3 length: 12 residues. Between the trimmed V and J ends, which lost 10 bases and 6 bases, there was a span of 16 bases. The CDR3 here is CATIRGNGEQYF. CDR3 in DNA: TGTGCCACTATCCGCGGGAATGGCGAGCAGTACTTC.

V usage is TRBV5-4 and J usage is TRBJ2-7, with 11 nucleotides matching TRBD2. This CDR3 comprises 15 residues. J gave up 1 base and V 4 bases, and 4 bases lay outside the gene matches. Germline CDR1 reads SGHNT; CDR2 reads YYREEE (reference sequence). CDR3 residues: CASSRSGGGSYEQYF. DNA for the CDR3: TGTGCCAGCAGCCGTAGCGGGGGGGGGTCCTACGAGCAGTACTTC.

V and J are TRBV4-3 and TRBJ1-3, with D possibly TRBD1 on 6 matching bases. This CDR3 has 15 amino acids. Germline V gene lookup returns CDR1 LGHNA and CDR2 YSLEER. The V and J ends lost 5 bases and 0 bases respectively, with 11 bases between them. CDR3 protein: CASSSAGDSGNTIYF. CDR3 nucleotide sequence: TGCGCCAGCAGCTCCGCAGGGGACTCTGGAAACACCATATATTTT.

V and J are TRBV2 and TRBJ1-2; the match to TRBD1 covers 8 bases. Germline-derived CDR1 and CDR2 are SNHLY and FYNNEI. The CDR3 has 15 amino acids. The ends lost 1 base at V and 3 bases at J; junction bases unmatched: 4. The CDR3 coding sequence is TGTGCCAGCAGTGAAGGGGCAGGGGGCTACTATGGCTACACCTTC. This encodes CASSEGAGGYYGYTF.

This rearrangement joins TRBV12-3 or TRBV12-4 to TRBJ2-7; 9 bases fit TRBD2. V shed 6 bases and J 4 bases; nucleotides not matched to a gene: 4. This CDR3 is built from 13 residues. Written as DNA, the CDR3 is TGTGCCAGCAGAGGTAGCGGGGGTTACGAGCAGTACTTC. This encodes CASRGSGGYEQYF.

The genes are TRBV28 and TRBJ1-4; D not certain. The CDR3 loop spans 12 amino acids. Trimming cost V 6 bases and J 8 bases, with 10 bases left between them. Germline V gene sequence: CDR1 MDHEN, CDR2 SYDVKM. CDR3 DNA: TGTGCCAGCAGCCGCTCGGTAGAAAAACTGTTTTTT. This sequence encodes CASSRSVEKLFF.

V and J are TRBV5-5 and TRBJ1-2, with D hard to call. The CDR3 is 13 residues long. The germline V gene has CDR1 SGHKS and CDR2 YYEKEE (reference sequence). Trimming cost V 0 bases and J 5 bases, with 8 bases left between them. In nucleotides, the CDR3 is TGTGCCAGCAGCTTGGGACCGGGGTATGGCTACACCTTC. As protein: CASSLGPGYGYTF.

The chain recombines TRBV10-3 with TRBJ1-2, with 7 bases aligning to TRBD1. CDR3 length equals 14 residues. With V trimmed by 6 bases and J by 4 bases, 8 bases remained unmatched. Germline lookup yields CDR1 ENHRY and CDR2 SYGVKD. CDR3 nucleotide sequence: TGTGCCATCAGCCCCGGGACAGAAATCTATGGCTACACCTTC. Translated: CAISPGTEIYGYTF.

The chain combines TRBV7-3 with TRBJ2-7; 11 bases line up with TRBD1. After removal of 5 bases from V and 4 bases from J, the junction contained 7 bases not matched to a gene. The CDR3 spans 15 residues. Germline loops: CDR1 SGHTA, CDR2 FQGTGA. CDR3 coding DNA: TGTGCCAGCAGCCTTAGGACAGGGGGCTCATACGAGCAGTACTTC. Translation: CASSLRTGGSYEQYF.

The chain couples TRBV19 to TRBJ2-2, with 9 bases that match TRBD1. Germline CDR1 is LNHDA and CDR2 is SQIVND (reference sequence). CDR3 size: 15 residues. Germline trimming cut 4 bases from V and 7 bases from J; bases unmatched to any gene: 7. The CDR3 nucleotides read TGTGCCAGTAGTAATGGACAGGGGATACGCGGGGAGCTGTTTTTT. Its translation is CASSNGQGIRGELFF.

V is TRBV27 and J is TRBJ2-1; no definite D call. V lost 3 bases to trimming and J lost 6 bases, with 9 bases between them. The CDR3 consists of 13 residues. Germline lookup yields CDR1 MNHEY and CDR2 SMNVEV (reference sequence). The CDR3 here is CASSFQALNEQFF. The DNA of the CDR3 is TGTGCCAGCAGTTTCCAAGCGCTCAATGAGCAGTTCTTC.

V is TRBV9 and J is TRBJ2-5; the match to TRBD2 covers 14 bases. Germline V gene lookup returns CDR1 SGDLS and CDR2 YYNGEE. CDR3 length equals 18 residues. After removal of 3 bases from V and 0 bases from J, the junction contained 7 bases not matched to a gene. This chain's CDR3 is CASSARTSGGLYQETQYF. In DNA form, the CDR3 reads TGTGCCAGCAGCGCCCGGACTAGCGGGGGGCTGTACCAAGAGACCCAGTACTTC.